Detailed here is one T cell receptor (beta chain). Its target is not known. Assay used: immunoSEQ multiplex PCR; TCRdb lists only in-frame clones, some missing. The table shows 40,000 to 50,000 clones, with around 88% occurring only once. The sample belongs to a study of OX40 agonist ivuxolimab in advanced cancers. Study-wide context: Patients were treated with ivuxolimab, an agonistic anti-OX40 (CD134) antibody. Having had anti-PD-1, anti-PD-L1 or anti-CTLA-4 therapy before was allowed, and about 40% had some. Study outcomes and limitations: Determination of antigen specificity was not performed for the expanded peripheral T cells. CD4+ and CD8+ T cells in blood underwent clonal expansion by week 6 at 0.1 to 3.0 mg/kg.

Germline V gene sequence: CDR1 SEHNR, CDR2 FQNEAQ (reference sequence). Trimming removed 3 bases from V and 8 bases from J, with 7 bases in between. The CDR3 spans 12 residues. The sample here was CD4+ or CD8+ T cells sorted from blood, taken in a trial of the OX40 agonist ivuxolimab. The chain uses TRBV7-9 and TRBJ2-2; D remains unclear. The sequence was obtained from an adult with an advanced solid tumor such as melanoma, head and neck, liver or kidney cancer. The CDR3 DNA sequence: TGTGCCAGCAGCTTCGGTAGAGGGGAGCTGTTTTTT. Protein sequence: CASSFGRGELFF.